Listed here are 12 T cell receptor beta chains from one sample, sequenced in a study of blood T cell repertoires in COVID-19. The protocol was immunoSEQ multiplex PCR, while the TCRdb copy is restricted to in-frame clones and leaves out a portion. The sample contains over 130,000 clones, 86% of which appear only once. Sequencing used peripheral blood. All receptors derive from an older man with acute or convalescent COVID-19.

The chain couples TRBV7-2 to TRBJ2-1; the D gene is possibly TRBD2 (6 bases). The germline CDR1 and CDR2 sequences are SGHTA and FQGNSA. Trimming took off 3 bases at V and 8 bases at J, with 8 bases between the two ends. This CDR3 contains 12 residues. CDR3: CASSFLAHEQFF. CDR3 nucleotides: TGTGCCAGCAGCTTTCTAGCGCATGAGCAGTTCTTC. The whole variable domain, remainder taken from reference TRBV7-2 and TRBJ2-1, is GAGVSQSPSNKVTEKGKDVELRCDPISGHTALYWYRQSLGQGLEFLIYFQGNSAPDKSGLPSDRFSAERTGGSVSTLTIQRTQQEDSAVYLCASSFLAHEQFFGPGTRLTVL.

V and J are TRBV7-6 and TRBJ2-7; 9 nucleotides match TRBD1. CDR1 is SGHVS and CDR2 is FNYEAQ in the germline V gene. V shed 5 bases and J 4 bases; nucleotides not matched to a gene: 9. CDR3 length: 15 residues. The CDR3 nucleotides are TGTGCCAGCAGCCTACTCGGACAGGGGCCTTACGAGCAGTACTTC. It specifies CASSLLGQGPYEQYF.

The CDR3 protein is CASSLGRVETQYF. In DNA, the CDR3 is TGTGCCAGTAGCCTGGGCAGGGTGGAGACCCAGTACTTC. The chain uses TRBV19 and TRBJ2-5; D is perhaps TRBD1 (5 bases). The CDR3 contains 13 residues. Deletions cut 6 bases from V and 5 bases from J, with 13 bases between. Germline CDR1 LNHDA, CDR2 SQIVND (reference sequence).

This chain connects TRBV9 to TRBJ2-3; 10 nucleotides agree with TRBD2. The V segment lost 4 bases and the J segment 1 base; nucleotides outside the gene matches: 6. There are 16 residues in the CDR3. Germline CDR1 is SGDLS and CDR2 is YYNGEE. The CDR3: CASSPSSGRGTDTQYF. In nucleotides, the CDR3 is TGTGCCAGCAGCCCCTCTAGCGGGAGAGGCACAGATACGCAGTATTTT. Drawing the rest from reference TRBV9 and TRBJ2-3, the complete variable domain is DSGVTQTPKHLITATGQRVTLRCSPRSGDLSVYWYQQSLDQGLQFLIQYYNGEERAKGNILERFSAQQFPDLHSELNLSSLELGDSALYFCASSPSSGRGTDTQYFGPGTRLTVL.

The gene calls are TRBV19 and TRBJ2-6, with a tentative D call TRBD2 (6 bases). CDR1 and CDR2 (germline): LNHDA, SQIVND (reference sequence). The CDR3 is made up of 19 amino acids. Trimming left V 3 bases short and J 0 bases short, with 18 bases between. The chain's CDR3 is CASSIYFFGSSSGANVLTF. The CDR3 nucleotides read TGTGCCAGTAGTATTTACTTTTTCGGGAGTAGCTCTGGGGCCAACGTCCTGACTTTC.

V is TRBV6-6 and J is TRBJ1-4, with D uncertain. The V and J ends lost 4 bases and 8 bases respectively, with 14 bases between them. This CDR3 spans 14 amino acids. From germline, CDR1 is MNHNY and CDR2 SVGAGI (reference sequence). This CDR3 reads CASSSLDSLEKLFF. The CDR3 DNA reads as TGTGCCAGCAGTTCTTTGGACTCTCTCGAAAAACTGTTTTTT.

The rearrangement uses TRBV28 and TRBJ2-2, with 7 nucleotides matching TRBD1. CDR1 and CDR2 (germline): MDHEN, SYDVKM. The CDR3 loop spans 16 amino acids. The junction had 8 bases not matched to a gene; V was cut back by 2 bases and J by 5 bases. CDR3 sequence: CASSLRAGGGTGELFF. The CDR3 DNA reads TGTGCCAGCAGTTTAAGAGCAGGGGGTGGGACCGGGGAGCTGTTTTTT.

V and J are TRBV19 and TRBJ1-5; 7 nucleotides match TRBD1. The CDR3 is 15 amino acids. J was trimmed by 0 bases and V by 7 bases; bases with no gene match: 6. Germline V gives CDR1 LNHDA, CDR2 SQIVND (reference sequence). The chain's CDR3 is CASTTDRDSNQPQHF. In DNA form, the CDR3 reads TGTGCCAGTACCACCGACAGGGATAGCAATCAGCCCCAGCATTTT.

The genes are TRBV4-1 and TRBJ1-4, with TRBD1 as a possible D gene (6 bases). The CDR3 length is 15 residues. Per germline, CDR1 MGHRA and CDR2 YSYEKL. Trimming pared 4 bases from V and 5 bases from J, leaving 14 bases between. CDR3 sequence: CASSPGQTQNEKLFF. The CDR3 DNA reads TGCGCCAGCAGCCCCGGACAGACACAAAATGAAAAACTGTTTTTT.

Here the CDR3 reads CASSFQDRAGVDTQYF. Here the CDR3 DNA reads TGCGCCAGCAGCTTTCAGGACAGGGCAGGGGTCGATACGCAGTATTTT. This chain links TRBV5-1 with TRBJ2-3, with 8 bases matching TRBD1. The CDR3 sequence is 16 residues long. Germline-derived CDR1 and CDR2 are SGHRS and YFSETQ. V shed 2 bases and J 6 bases; nucleotides not matched to a gene: 11.

The V call is TRBV7-8, the J call TRBJ2-1, with a tentative D call TRBD1 (5 bases). The ends were cut back, 7 bases at V and 5 bases at J, with 9 bases in the middle. This CDR3 has 12 amino acids. Germline assignment: CDR1 SGHVS and CDR2 FQNEAQ. Here the CDR3 DNA reads TGTGCCAGCAACCAGGGTAACAATGAGCAGTTCTTC. Residues: CASNQGNNEQFF.

The chain joins TRBV7-6 to TRBJ1-6; 10 positions agree with TRBD1. CDR1 is SGHVS and CDR2 is FNYEAQ in the germline V gene. The length of the CDR3 is 17 residues. Trimming removed 1 base from V and 8 bases from J; junction bases left unmatched: 8. For the CDR3, the DNA is TGTGCCAGCAGCTTAGAGGCGAGGACAGGGGGAGATTCACCCCTCCACTTT. Protein sequence: CASSLEARTGGDSPLHF.